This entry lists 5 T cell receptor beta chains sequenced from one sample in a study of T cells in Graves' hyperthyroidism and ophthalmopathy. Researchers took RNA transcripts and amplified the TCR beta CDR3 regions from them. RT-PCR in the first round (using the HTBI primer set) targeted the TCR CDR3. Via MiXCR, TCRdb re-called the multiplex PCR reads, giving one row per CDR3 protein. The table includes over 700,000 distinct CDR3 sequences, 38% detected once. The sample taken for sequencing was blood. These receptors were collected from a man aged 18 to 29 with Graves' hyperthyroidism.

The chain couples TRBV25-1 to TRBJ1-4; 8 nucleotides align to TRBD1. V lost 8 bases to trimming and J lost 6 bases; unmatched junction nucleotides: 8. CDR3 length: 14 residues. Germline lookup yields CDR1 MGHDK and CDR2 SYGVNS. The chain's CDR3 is CASSPTGVHEKLFF. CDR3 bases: TGTGCCAGCTCACCGACAGGGGTGCATGAAAAACTGTTTTTT.

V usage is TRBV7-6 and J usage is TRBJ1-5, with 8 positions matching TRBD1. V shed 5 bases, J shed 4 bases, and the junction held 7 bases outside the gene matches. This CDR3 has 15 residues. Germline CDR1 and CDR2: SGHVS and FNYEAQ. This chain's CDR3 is CASSPEGQANQPQHF. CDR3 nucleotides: TGTGCCAGCAGCCCCGAGGGACAGGCTAATCAGCCCCAGCATTTT.

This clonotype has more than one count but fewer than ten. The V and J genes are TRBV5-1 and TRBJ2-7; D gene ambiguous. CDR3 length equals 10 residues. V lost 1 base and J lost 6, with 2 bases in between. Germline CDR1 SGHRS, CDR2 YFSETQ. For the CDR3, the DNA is TGCGCCAGCAGCTTGTTCGAGCAGTACTTC. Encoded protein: CASSLFEQYF.

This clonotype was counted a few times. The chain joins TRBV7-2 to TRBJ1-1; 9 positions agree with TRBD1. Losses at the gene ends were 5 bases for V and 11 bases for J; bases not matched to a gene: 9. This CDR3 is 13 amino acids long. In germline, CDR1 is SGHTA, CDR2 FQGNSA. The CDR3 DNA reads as TGTGCCAGCAGCATCACAGGGGGCGGTGGTGCTTTCTTT. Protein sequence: CASSITGGGGAFF.

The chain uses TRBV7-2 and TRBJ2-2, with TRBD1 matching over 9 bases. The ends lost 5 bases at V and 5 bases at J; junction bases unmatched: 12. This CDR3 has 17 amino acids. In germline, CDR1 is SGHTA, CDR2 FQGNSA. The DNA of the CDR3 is TGTGCCAGCAGCGGAGGACAAGCGGGACAGGGTACCGGGGAGCTGTTTTTT. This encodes CASSGGQAGQGTGELFF.